The 23 T cell receptor beta chains listed next were all sequenced from one sample in a study of identical twins. TCRdb fed the 5' RACE reads into MiXCR, producing one record per CDR3 protein. The sample lists approximately 500,000 distinct CDR3 sequences, roughly 26% occurring once. In addition, the sample was reused for a study of T cells expressing NK-cell markers.

What was sequenced was CD4+ T cells sorted from blood. These receptors were taken from a young woman in good health.

The rearrangement joins TRBV6-1 to TRBJ1-2; the D is unclear. This CDR3 is built from 14 residues. Germline assignment: CDR1 MNHNS and CDR2 SASEGT. V lost 7 bases and J lost 6, with 18 bases in between. The CDR3 DNA sequence: TGTGCCAGCATGGAACCCGGAGCGGCGCATGGCTACACCTTC. Translation: CASMEPGAAHGYTF.

V usage is TRBV7-9 and J usage is TRBJ2-7, with D tentatively TRBD1 (5 bases). CDR1 and CDR2 (germline): SEHNR, FQNEAQ (reference sequence). V shed 4 bases and J shed 0 bases, with 10 bases lying between them. This CDR3 has 14 amino acids. The CDR3 coding sequence is TGTGCCAGCAGCTGGGTCCAGGGCTCCTACGAGCAGTACTTC. Its translation is CASSWVQGSYEQYF.

The V and J genes are TRBV5-1 and TRBJ1-2, with D unclear. The CDR3 consists of 11 residues. Per germline, CDR1 SGHRS and CDR2 YFSETQ. Trimming took 4 bases from V and 8 from J, leaving 9 bases between them. In nucleotides, the CDR3 is TGCGCCAGCAGCGCCTCTACGGGCTACACCTTC. Residues: CASSASTGYTF.

This clonotype occurred many times. The genes are TRBV6-5 and TRBJ2-6; D may be TRBD1 (5 bases). The V and J ends lost 0 bases and 3 bases respectively, with 6 bases between them. Germline V gene data show CDR1 as MNHEY and CDR2 as SVGAGI. The CDR3 totals 15 residues. CDR3 residues: CASSYSQGGANVLTF. CDR3 sequence (DNA): TGTGCCAGCAGTTACTCCCAGGGTGGGGCCAACGTCCTGACTTTC.

The chain joins TRBV12-3 or TRBV12-4 to TRBJ1-2; D remains ambiguous. The V gene lost 5 bases and the J gene lost 4 bases, with 14 bases spanning the gap. There are 14 residues in the CDR3. CDR3 DNA sequence: TGTGCCAGCAGTCGACGGGAGGCAGCCTATGGCTACACCTTC. It specifies CASSRREAAYGYTF.

V and J are TRBV30 and TRBJ2-7; no clear D. Trimming removed 0 bases from V and 0 bases from J, with 3 bases in between. The CDR3 loop spans 12 amino acids. From germline, CDR1 is GTSNPN and CDR2 SVGIG (reference sequence). Written as DNA, the CDR3 is TGTGCCTGGAGTGTTTTCTCCTACGAGCAGTACTTC. Protein product: CAWSVFSYEQYF.

This clonotype was observed a few times. A much larger clone differs by one base, so this may be a read error. The chain carries TRBV4-2 and TRBJ2-7, with D uncertain. The ends were cut back, 1 base at V and 5 bases at J, with 3 bases in the middle. The CDR3 consists of 11 residues. Germline V lookup: CDR1 LGHNA, CDR2 YNFKEQ. The CDR3 loop reads CASSQAHEQYF. CDR3 nucleotides: TGTGCCAGCAGCCAAGCCCACGAGCAGTACTTC.

J is TRBJ2-7 and V is TRBV19, with TRBD1 matching over 7 bases. The V gene's germline CDR1 is LNHDA and CDR2 SQIVND (reference sequence). V lost 5 bases and J lost 1; bases outside the gene matches: 8. CDR3 size: 15 residues. CDR3 loop: CASSPTGKVSYEQYF. CDR3 in DNA: TGTGCCAGTAGTCCGACAGGGAAGGTGTCCTACGAGCAGTACTTC.

The V and J genes are TRBV9 and TRBJ1-1; D remains unclear. The CDR3 consists of 13 residues. Germline assignment: CDR1 SGDLS and CDR2 YYNGEE. Trimming cost V 0 bases and J 6 bases, with 9 bases left between them. The CDR3 here is CASSVDVGAEAFF. Written as DNA, the CDR3 is TGTGCCAGCAGCGTAGACGTTGGGGCTGAAGCTTTCTTT.

This clonotype appeared a few times. The rearrangement uses TRBV5-5 and TRBJ2-1; TRBD1 or TRBD2 may be the D gene (6 bases each). The CDR3 has 15 residues. V was trimmed by 1 base and J by 10 bases, leaving 18 bases between them. CDR1 is SGHKS and CDR2 is YYEKEE in the germline V gene (reference sequence). For the CDR3, the DNA is TGTGCCAGCAGCTTGAGGCTAGGGGGGAGTCGGGAGCAGTTCTTC. This codes for CASSLRLGGSREQFF.

This clonotype occurred a few times. This chain connects TRBV5-1 to TRBJ2-1, with TRBD1 as a possible D gene (5 bases). The CDR3 loop spans 14 amino acids. Trimming stripped 0 bases from V and 3 bases from J, with 7 bases between. Looked up from germline, CDR1 is SGHRS and CDR2 is YFSETQ. CDR3 nucleotide sequence: TGCGCCAGCAGCTTGGGGACACTCTACAATGAGCAGTTCTTC. Amino acid sequence: CASSLGTLYNEQFF.

The table lists this clonotype with a few counts. CDR3 amino acids: CASSLPTGDSREQYF. CDR3 nucleotide sequence: TGTGCCAGCAGCTTACCCACGGGGGACTCCCGCGAGCAGTACTTC. The chain carries TRBV7-9 and TRBJ2-7; D possibly corresponds to TRBD2 (6 bases). Germline loops: CDR1 SEHNR, CDR2 FQNEAQ (reference sequence). The CDR3 covers 15 residues. Trimming removed 2 bases from V and 6 bases from J, with 17 bases in between.

The chain couples TRBV15 to TRBJ1-4, with D uncertain. From germline, CDR1 is LNHNV and CDR2 YYDKDF (reference sequence). The V and J ends lost 0 bases and 2 bases respectively, with 1 base between them. CDR3 length equals 13 residues. CDR3 protein: CATSRDTNEKLFF. In nucleotides, the CDR3 is TGTGCCACCAGCAGAGATACTAATGAAAAACTGTTTTTT.

This clonotype was detected many times. Here the CDR3 reads CASRLQMNTEAFF. The CDR3 nucleotides read TGTGCCAGCAGGCTCCAGATGAACACTGAAGCTTTCTTT. The rearrangement uses TRBV6-1 and TRBJ1-1; no clear D gene. From germline, CDR1 is MNHNS and CDR2 SASEGT. The CDR3 is made up of 13 amino acids. Trimming left V 6 bases short and J 0 bases short, with 8 bases between.

The chain recombines TRBV12-3 or TRBV12-4 with TRBJ1-1, with 10 positions matching TRBD1. CDR3 length equals 14 residues. With V trimmed by 4 bases and J by 5 bases, 4 bases remained unmatched. CDR3 sequence reads: CASSWTGGGTEAFF. CDR3 in DNA: TGTGCCAGCAGTTGGACAGGGGGAGGGACTGAAGCTTTCTTT.

This clonotype was found a few times. J is TRBJ2-2 and V is TRBV15; TRBD2 matches at 9 bases. The J segment lost 7 bases and the V segment lost 0 bases, leaving 9 bases of the junction unmatched. Per the germline V gene, CDR1 is LNHNV and CDR2 is YYDKDF (reference sequence). The CDR3 has 17 amino acids. The CDR3 coding sequence is TGTGCCACCAGCAGAGATCTGGGAGCGGGAGGTTTCGGGGAGCTGTTTTTT. Protein product: CATSRDLGAGGFGELFF.

This clonotype was recorded at least ten times. The chain joins TRBV5-1 to TRBJ2-7; D uncertain. The CDR3 is made up of 12 amino acids. Trimming took 4 bases from V and 1 from J, leaving 6 bases between them. Germline lookup yields CDR1 SGHRS and CDR2 YFSETQ. CDR3 in DNA: TGCGCCAGCAGCGTGGATTCCTACGAGCAGTACTTC. Protein sequence: CASSVDSYEQYF. Looking up the rest from reference TRBV5-1 and TRBJ2-7 gives the full variable domain: KAGVTQTPRYLIKTRGQQVTLSCSPISGHRSVSWYQQTPGQGLQFLFEYFSETQRNKGNFPGRFSGRQFSNSRSEMNVSTLELGDSALYLCASSVDSYEQYFGPGTRLTVT.

The genes are TRBV25-1 and TRBJ2-4, with D tentatively TRBD1 (6 bases). V lost 1 base, J lost 0 bases, and 13 bases lay in between. The germline gives CDR1 MGHDK, CDR2 SYGVNS. This CDR3 region has 17 residues. DNA for the CDR3: TGTGCCAGCAGTGAATCAGGGACAACCCTAGCCAAAAACATTCAGTACTTC. Its translation: CASSESGTTLAKNIQYF.

V usage is TRBV5-1 and J usage is TRBJ1-6; 7 nucleotides line up with TRBD1. CDR3 length: 15 amino acids. Germline V gene lookup returns CDR1 SGHRS and CDR2 YFSETQ. The J segment lost 8 bases and the V segment lost 0 bases, leaving 5 bases of the junction unmatched. The chain's CDR3 is CASSLDRGYDSPLHF. The CDR3 bases are TGCGCCAGCAGCTTGGACAGGGGATATGATTCACCCCTCCACTTT.

There are a few counts of this clonotype. The chain recombines TRBV7-2 with TRBJ2-1; D ambiguous. Trimming left V 2 bases short and J 0 bases short, with 8 bases between. Germline V gives CDR1 SGHTA, CDR2 FQGNSA. The CDR3 runs to 15 residues. The CDR3, as DNA: TGTGCCAGCAGCTTAACCGTGAGCTCCTACAATGAGCAGTTCTTC. Translation gives CASSLTVSSYNEQFF. Together with reference TRBV7-2 and TRBJ2-1, the CDR3 gives the full variable domain: GAGVSQSPSNKVTEKGKDVELRCDPISGHTALYWYRQSLGQGLEFLIYFQGNSAPDKSGLPSDRFSAERTGGSVSTLTIQRTQQEDSAVYLCASSLTVSSYNEQFFGPGTRLTVL.

This clonotype was counted between two and nine times. The rearrangement uses TRBV12-3 or TRBV12-4 and TRBJ2-2; D unresolved. The V and J ends lost 6 bases and 7 bases respectively, with 9 bases between them. The length of the CDR3 is 12 residues. CDR3 nucleotides: TGTGCCAGCAGCTTCGTGTACGGGGAGCTGTTTTTT. As protein: CASSFVYGELFF.

The gene calls are TRBV5-1 and TRBJ2-2; no clear D. The ends were cut back, 0 bases at V and 6 bases at J, with 15 bases in the middle. The CDR3 totals 16 residues. Looked up from germline, CDR1 is SGHRS and CDR2 is YFSETQ. CDR3 region: CASSLVPGNNPGELFF. CDR3 nucleotides: TGCGCCAGCAGCTTGGTTCCGGGCAATAACCCCGGGGAGCTGTTTTTT.

This clonotype was seen ten or more times. V usage is TRBV12-3 or TRBV12-4 and J usage is TRBJ2-3; no definite D call. The CDR3 extends over 12 amino acids. V lost 5 bases and J lost 6, with 9 bases in between. The CDR3 loop reads CASSLRMDTQYF. The DNA of the CDR3 is TGTGCCAGCAGTCTAAGGATGGATACGCAGTATTTT.